This paragraph reports one T cell receptor (beta chain). The target of this receptor is not known. Base qualities were left out, and no much larger clone turns up one base away. The sample belongs to a study of blood T cell repertoires in COVID-19 (dated by TCRdb to 2020 to 2021). With respect to the entire study: The collaborator samples originated in the United States, Italy and Spain and spanned the acute and convalescent phases of COVID-19. The repertoires were released in a freely available public database intended as a resource for research on the immune response to SARS-CoV-2. Deeply sampled blood TCRbeta repertoires from subjects exposed to, actively infected with, or recovered from COVID-19 were included in the dataset. Nearly every sample came with metadata listing a de-identified subject ID, COVID-19 status, age in years and sex. The prospective study material was composed of cDNA or gDNA derived from T cells, B-cell-depleted T cells, or PBMCs. The samples were drawn from the first 160 participants of the ongoing ImmuneRACE study and from 1,254 subjects provided by 6 global collaborators. Where available, HLA class I and class II types were obtained from metadata supplied by the sample provider rather than from assay-based typing. Paper-wide results and their limitations: The amount of clinical and demographic metadata varied by source and participant and was provided uncurated.

The CDR3, cysteine through phenylalanine, is 12 amino acids long. Only CDR3 DNA is held: 36 bases, read in frame from base 1. Reading the germline V gene gives CDR1 SGHDN and CDR2 FVKESK. Trimming at the junction amounts to 2 bases on V and 8 bases on J, and the germline ends lie 9 bases apart. Participants in the prospective study were enrolled through a virtual design, were aged about 18 to 90 years, and lived in roughly 25 United States geographic areas. To assign participants to cohorts, the prospective study relied on clinical history that participants themselves reported in a screening survey and a study questionnaire. For ImmuneRACE Cohort 3, a participant was defined as recovered based on two consecutive negative NP/OP PCR tests, clearance by a healthcare professional, or resolution of symptoms. Each participant in the prospective study had whole blood, serum and a nasopharyngeal or oropharyngeal swab collected by mobile phlebotomists. Additional blood draws and questionnaires over a 2-month period could optionally be provided by prospective study participants. Blood samples from the prospective study were shipped frozen or at room temperature prior to DNA extraction.

TCRbeta CDR3 regions were amplified from genomic DNA by means of the immunoSEQ Assay, a bias-controlled multiplex PCR. Concerning the study's data processing: Within the assay, amplification of reference gene primers was used to estimate how many nucleated cells each sample contained. Sequence reads were collapsed and filtered to measure the absolute abundance of every unique TCRbeta CDR3 rearrangement. Productive Simpson clonality was computed per sample as the square root of Simpson's diversity index over productive rearrangements. TCRdb took over this immuneACCESS table, retaining in-frame rearrangements with V and J assigned. Such tables are incomplete; in checked studies, under half of the missing clones stem from an unresolved V gene, and the remainder is unexplained. The V and J calls and clone size come from that table; D and trimming were worked out from the DNA. For this sample the table gives more than 300,000 clones, of which 92% were detected only once. The ten largest clones add up to less than 20% of the sample.

Sequenced sample: PBMCs or T cells enriched from blood (not recorded which). The receptor chain draws on TRBV14 and TRBJ1-2, with the D segment identity uncertain. The sequence came from a woman aged 25 to 39 who had recovered from COVID-19. The DNA sequence follows: TGTGCCAGCAGCCAAAACCTAGTGGGCTACACCTTC. Its coded protein is CASSQNLVGYTF.